This T cell receptor (beta chain) was recovered during a study of identical twins. In TCRdb, the 5' RACE reads were re-called with MiXCR into one record per CDR3 protein. The table shows fewer than 650,000 distinct CDR3 sequences, with 7.1% occurring only once. This CDR3 is built from 15 residues. Trimming took off 7 bases at V and 4 bases at J, with 19 bases between the two ends. This clonotype was seen many times. The sample was also linked to a second study, of yellow fever vaccine responses in identical twins.

Sequenced material: PBMCs. The rearrangement joins TRBV12-3 or TRBV12-4 to TRBJ1-2; weak D call: TRBD1 (6 bases). The TCR sequence derives from a woman in her late teens or twenties in good health. Here the CDR3 reads CASTWTASSSYGYTF. The CDR3 region has the DNA TGTGCCAGCACGTGGACAGCATCCTCCTCCTATGGCTACACCTTC.